These 27 T cell receptor beta chains were all obtained from the same sample, sequenced in a study of tumor-infiltrating lymphocytes in primary liver carcinoma. Starting material of 450 to 500 ng total RNA yielded TCR beta cDNA via a constant-region primer. Slightly modified ARM-PCR served as the procedure for the TCR beta libraries. These libraries came from three rounds of nested multiplex PCR. It was with TRBV1-TRBV30 forward primers and a C-beta reverse primer that the first two PCR rounds were run, at 10 to 11 cycles each. Via MiXCR, TCRdb re-called the multiplex PCR reads, giving one row per CDR3 protein. This table has approximately 300,000 distinct CDR3 sequences, over 55% appearing once. For blood RNA, unsorted whole blood served as the source, and germline DNA was extracted too. Sample: peripheral blood. The receptors derive from a man aged 40-49 years with primary liver carcinoma and hepatitis B virus infection.

The chain carries TRBV12-3 or TRBV12-4 and TRBJ2-2; 16 bases align to TRBD2. This CDR3 has 18 residues. V dropped 9 bases and J dropped 4; count of bases not matched to a gene: 11. The CDR3 nucleotides read TGTGCCAGTACTTGGCCGGGACTAGCGGGAGGGACCACCGGGGAGCTGTTTTTT. This sequence encodes CASTWPGLAGGTTGELFF.

Details on this clonotype: A read error may be the cause here, since a much bigger clone is one base away. Without the conserved terminal phenylalanine or tryptophan, this CDR3 likely stems from a read error. The CDR3 region has the DNA TGTGCCAGCAGCTTGGATGGGGCAGGGTTCCCTCGGGAGCAGTACTCC. Encoded protein: CASSLDGAGFPREQYS. The V call is TRBV5-6, the J call TRBJ2-7; possibly TRBD1 for D (5 bases). The V and J ends lost 0 bases and 7 bases respectively, with 20 bases between them. This CDR3 spans 16 amino acids. The germline V gene has CDR1 SGHDT and CDR2 YYEEEE.

This clonotype turned up a few times. The chain combines TRBV7-9 with TRBJ2-3; D might be TRBD2 (5 bases). The germline gives CDR1 SEHNR, CDR2 FQNEAQ (reference sequence). Trimming stripped 8 bases from V and 6 bases from J, with 15 bases between. CDR3 length: 13 residues. In DNA form, the CDR3 reads TGTGCCAGCTCACCTCCGGGGTCGGATACGCAGTATTTT. Protein: CASSPPGSDTQYF.

Only one count was recorded for this clonotype. Just one base apart from a much larger clone, this may be a read error. The chain carries TRBV5-4 and TRBJ2-2, with a weak D call TRBD2 (6 bases). Germline lookup yields CDR1 SGHNT and CDR2 YYREEE (reference sequence). The CDR3 covers 16 residues. The CDR3, as DNA: TGTGCCAGCAGGGCGGAGGGGCCAGGTTTCGCCGGGGTGCTGTTTTTT. Translating gives CASRAEGPGFAGVLFF.

V is TRBV29-1 and J is TRBJ1-3; D is uncertain. The germline V gene encodes CDR1 SQVTM and CDR2 ANQGSEA. CDR3 length equals 13 residues. The V end was cut by 5 bases, the J end by 5 bases, with 13 bases between. The CDR3 region has the DNA TGCAGCGTTACAATGTCAGGTAGAAACACCATATATTTT. It translates to CSVTMSGRNTIYF.

In the case of this clonotype: A read error is possible here, since a much larger clone lies one base away. Since no conserved phenylalanine or tryptophan closes the CDR3, a read error is the likely cause. V usage is TRBV6-6 and J usage is TRBJ2-7, with TRBD1 identical over 7 bases. This CDR3 comprises 13 residues. The germline gives CDR1 MNHNY, CDR2 SVGAGI (reference sequence). J was trimmed by 6 bases and V by 6 bases; bases with no gene match: 8. The CDR3 region has the DNA TGTGCCAGCAGCTCGACAGGGCAGGGCGAGCAGTACTCC. Protein product: CASSSTGQGEQYS.

As regards this clonotype: With a much larger clone just one base away, this may be a read error. The chain recombines TRBV11-2 with TRBJ1-1; no firm D call. Germline V lookup: CDR1 SGHAT, CDR2 FQNNGV. V was trimmed by 5 bases and J by 12 bases, leaving 19 bases between them. This CDR3 has 13 amino acids. CDR3 bases: TGTGCCAGCAGCCCAAGGGCCAATTTAGAAACTTTCTTT. This translates into CASSPRANLETFF.

Turning to this clonotype: This may arise from a read error, as a much more abundant clone is one base away. The V gene is TRBV6-5, the J gene TRBJ1-1; 9 bases are shared with TRBD1. Germline CDR1 is MNHEY and CDR2 is SVGAGI. The CDR3 is 14 amino acids. Unmatched junction bases numbered 9, after V lost 8 bases and J lost 5 bases. For the CDR3, the DNA is TGTGCCAGCGACTACAGGGGGCGAGGGACTGAAGCTTTCTTT. This codes for CASDYRGRGTEAFF.

Comment on this clonotype: A single base separates this from a much larger clone, so it may be a read error. The conserved closing phenylalanine or tryptophan is absent in this CDR3, likely reflecting a read error. The V call is TRBV11-2, the J call TRBJ2-3; 8 bases are a match to TRBD2. The CDR3 length is 15 residues. Trimming took 3 bases from V and 0 from J; bases not matched to a gene: 2. The germline V gene encodes CDR1 SGHAT and CDR2 FQNNGV. The CDR3 nucleotides are TGTGCCAGCAGCTTCACTAGCGGTAGCACAGATACGCAGTATTCT. Translated, it gives CASSFTSGSTDTQYS.

This chain links TRBV11-1 with TRBJ2-7; the match to TRBD2 covers 10 bases. The germline V gene encodes CDR1 SGHAT and CDR2 FQDESV (reference sequence). V lost 2 bases, J lost 9 bases, and 7 bases stayed unmatched. The CDR3 has 14 residues. CDR3 in DNA: TGTGCCAGCAGCTTACTAGCGGGAGTCCCCGTGCAGTACTTC. It yields the protein CASSLLAGVPVQYF.

About this clonotype itself: Since a much larger clone is just one base distant, this may be a read error. The final CDR3 position lacks the conserved phenylalanine or tryptophan, pointing to a likely read error. The V gene is TRBV12-3 or TRBV12-4, the J gene TRBJ2-7; D is undetermined. The germline V and J ends were trimmed by 3 bases and 2 bases, with 14 bases remaining between them. The CDR3 consists of 15 residues. CDR3: CASSLTQKSTYEQYL. Here the CDR3 DNA reads TGTGCCAGCAGTTTGACTCAAAAGTCGACCTACGAGCAGTACCTC.

This clonotype has ten or more counts. The rearrangement uses TRBV12-3 or TRBV12-4 and TRBJ2-1; 11 bases fit TRBD2. The CDR3 totals 15 residues. The trim removed 2 bases at V and 9 bases at J, leaving 6 bases unmatched. DNA for the CDR3: TGTGCCAGCAGTTTATCGACTAGCGGGATTGGTGAGCAGTTCTTC. It is translated as CASSLSTSGIGEQFF.

Details on this clonotype: The junction departs from germline at one end; a sequencing error may be responsible. V is TRBV6-6 and J is TRBJ2-5; D not resolved. This CDR3 spans 11 amino acids. CDR1 MNHNY and CDR2 SVGAGI come from the germline V gene (reference sequence). This chain's CDR3 is CVSSMEETQYF. CDR3 coding DNA: TGTGTCAGCAGTATGGAGGAGACCCAGTACTTC.

On this clonotype itself: It may be a read error: a sequence one base away is much more abundant. J is TRBJ2-1 and V is TRBV12-3 or TRBV12-4; D might be TRBD2 (7 bases). CDR3 length: 15 amino acids. Written as DNA, the CDR3 is TGTGCCAGCAGTTTATTTGCGGGGGCGGGGAATGAGCAGCTCTTC. It specifies CASSLFAGAGNEQLF.

This clonotype appeared a few times. This sequence joins TRBV5-1 and TRBJ2-7; D ambiguous. CDR3 length: 13 amino acids. Germline CDR1 SGHRS, CDR2 YFSETQ. Trimming removed 0 bases from V and 5 bases from J, with 9 bases in between. As DNA, the CDR3 is TGCGCCAGCAGCTTGGGTAGTGTGGACGAGCAGTACTTC. It encodes CASSLGSVDEQYF.

J is TRBJ1-2 and V is TRBV5-4, with 7 bases matching TRBD1. The V gene end was trimmed by 2 bases and the J gene end by 7 bases; junction bases not matched to a gene: 8. Germline CDR1 SGHNT, CDR2 YYREEE (reference sequence). The CDR3 sequence is 14 residues long. In DNA, the CDR3 is TGTGCCAGCAGCTTCTACAGGGGAGTGGGTGGCTACACCTTC. It translates to CASSFYRGVGGYTF.

This clonotype was counted a single time. The chain uses TRBV6-5 and TRBJ1-2, with D possibly being TRBD1 (6 bases). The CDR3 is 15 amino acids. V lost 6 bases and J lost 6, with 20 bases in between. Germline lookup yields CDR1 MNHEY and CDR2 SVGAGI. The CDR3 DNA reads TGTGCCAGCAGCGACATGGGGGGCGCGACCCATGGCTACACCTTC. Its protein is CASSDMGGATHGYTF.

V and J are TRBV11-1 and TRBJ2-2; D is ambiguous. CDR1 SGHAT and CDR2 FQDESV come from the germline V gene (reference sequence). Trimming removed 6 bases from V and 8 bases from J, with 13 bases in between. The length of the CDR3 is 13 residues. CDR3 sequence: CASSEQLTGELFF. In nucleotides, the CDR3 is TGTGCCAGCAGTGAGCAGCTTACTGGGGAGCTGTTTTTT. The entire variable domain, with the rest obtained from reference TRBV11-1 and TRBJ2-2, is as follows: EAEVAQSPRYKITEKSQAVAFWCDPISGHATLYWYRQILGQGPELLVQFQDESVVDDSQLPKDRFSAERLKGVDSTLKIQPAELGDSAMYLCASSEQLTGELFFGEGSRLTVL.

Details on this clonotype: A much more abundant neighbour one base away suggests this may be a read error. The CDR3 end shows no conserved phenylalanine or tryptophan, and so a read error is likely. This CDR3 is CASSPTGTGAEKTQYL. For the CDR3, the DNA is TGCGCCAGCAGCCCTACCGGGACAGGGGCTGAGAAGACCCAGTACCTC. The V and J genes are TRBV4-1 and TRBJ2-5; TRBD1 aligns across 10 bases. The CDR3 spans 16 residues. Germline trimming cut 4 bases from V and 6 bases from J; bases unmatched to any gene: 11. CDR1 is MGHRA and CDR2 is YSYEKL in the germline V gene.

This clonotype occurred many times. This chain connects TRBV6-1 to TRBJ2-3, with D possibly being TRBD1 (5 bases). The V gene lost 6 bases and the J gene lost 2 bases, with 12 bases spanning the gap. The V gene's germline CDR1 is MNHNS and CDR2 SASEGT. The CDR3 length is 14 residues. The CDR3 sequence: CASRLDSSTDTQYF. The CDR3 region has the DNA TGTGCCAGCAGGCTAGACAGTTCCACAGATACGCAGTATTTT.

Concerning this clonotype: Mismatch with germline at one junction end may stem from a read error. The chain links TRBV28 to TRBJ2-7; 7 bases agree with TRBD2. There are 15 residues in the CDR3. Looked up from germline, CDR1 is MDHEN and CDR2 is SYDVKM. The CDR3 DNA is TGTGCCAGAAGTTTATCACGACTAGCTTCCTACGAGCAGTACTTC. This codes for CARSLSRLASYEQYF.

Comments on this clonotype: One end of the junction varies from germline; a read error may be responsible. The rearrangement uses TRBV6-2 or TRBV6-3 and TRBJ1-2; TRBD1 aligns across 10 bases. The CDR3 consists of 15 residues. Germline CDR1 is MNHEY and CDR2 is SVGEGT. The CDR3 here is CTSSPRDRGPYGYTF. The CDR3 nucleotides read TGTACCAGCAGTCCCCGGGACAGGGGCCCCTATGGCTACACCTTC.

The rearrangement links TRBV11-2 to TRBJ2-2; weak D call: TRBD2 (5 bases). The germline V gene encodes CDR1 SGHAT and CDR2 FQNNGV. The CDR3 length is 16 residues. The CDR3, as DNA: TGTGTCATCCCTGAGGGAGTCACCTCAGTCACCGGGGAGCTGTTTTTT. Its translation: CVIPEGVTSVTGELFF.

Concerning this clonotype itself: The junction departs from germline at one end; a sequencing error may be responsible. The chain couples TRBV28 to TRBJ1-1; weak D call: TRBD1 (5 bases). This CDR3 contains 16 residues. Germline V CDR1 and CDR2: MDHEN, SYDVKM. The chain's CDR3 is CASSLPGRGYDTEAFF. CDR3 nucleotide sequence: TGTGCCAGTAGTTTACCGGGACGGGGGTACGACACTGAAGCTTTCTTT.

The chain is built from TRBV28 and TRBJ1-2; D unclear. The germline V gene encodes CDR1 MDHEN and CDR2 SYDVKM. CDR3 size: 12 residues. V lost 6 bases and J lost 8, with 13 bases in between. The CDR3 loop reads CASSLTVEGYTF. In DNA form, the CDR3 reads TGTGCCAGCAGCTTAACGGTGGAAGGCTACACCTTC.

This clonotype was observed once. It may be a read error: a sequence one base away is much more abundant. The J gene is TRBJ2-1, the V gene TRBV7-8; 7 bases fit TRBD2. Trimming cost V 5 bases and J 8 bases; bases outside gene matches: 15. In germline, CDR1 is SGHVS, CDR2 FQNEAQ. The CDR3 has 16 residues. The CDR3 sequence is CASSIVTSWSLDEQFF. The CDR3 nucleotides read TGTGCCAGCAGCATAGTGACTAGCTGGAGTTTGGATGAGCAGTTCTTC.

Notes on this clonotype: This sequence may be a read error, since a much larger clone differs from it by one base. The chain joins TRBV12-3 or TRBV12-4 to TRBJ2-7; D may be TRBD1 or TRBD2 (5 bases each). The CDR3 runs to 14 residues. The CDR3 loop reads CASSFGASSCEQYF. In nucleotides, the CDR3 is TGTGCCAGCAGTTTCGGGGCCTCCTCCTGCGAGCAGTACTTC.